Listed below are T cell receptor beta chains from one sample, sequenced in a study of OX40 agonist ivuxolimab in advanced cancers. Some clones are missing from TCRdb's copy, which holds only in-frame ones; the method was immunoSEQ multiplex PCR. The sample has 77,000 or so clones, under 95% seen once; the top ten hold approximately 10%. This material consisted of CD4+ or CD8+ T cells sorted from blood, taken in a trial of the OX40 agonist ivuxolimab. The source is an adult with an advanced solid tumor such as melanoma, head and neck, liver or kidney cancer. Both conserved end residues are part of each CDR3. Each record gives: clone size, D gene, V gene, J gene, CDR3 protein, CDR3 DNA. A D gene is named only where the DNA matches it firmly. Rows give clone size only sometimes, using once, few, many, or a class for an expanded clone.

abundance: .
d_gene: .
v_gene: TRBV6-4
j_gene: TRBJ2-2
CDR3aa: CASSDSQGSSTGELFF
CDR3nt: TGTGCCAGCAGTGACTCCCAGGGGTCGAGCACCGGGGAGCTGTTTTTT

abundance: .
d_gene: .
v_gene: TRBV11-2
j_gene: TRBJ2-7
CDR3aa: CASSPNSGTRGYEQYF
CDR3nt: TGTGCCAGCAGCCCGAACTCCGGGACCCGGGGGTACGAGCAGTACTTC

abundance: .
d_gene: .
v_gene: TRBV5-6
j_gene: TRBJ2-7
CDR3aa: CASSLATGIAKQYF
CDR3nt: TGTGCCAGCAGCTTGGCCACAGGAATCGCGAAGCAGTACTTC

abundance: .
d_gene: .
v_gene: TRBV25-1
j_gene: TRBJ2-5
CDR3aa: CASSEGVAETQYF
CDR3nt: TGTGCCAGCAGTGAAGGTGTTGCTGAGACCCAGTACTTC

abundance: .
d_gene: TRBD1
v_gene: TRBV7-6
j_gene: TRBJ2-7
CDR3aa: CASSTGQGYEQYF
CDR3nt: TGTGCCAGCAGCACGGGACAGGGCTACGAGCAGTACTTC

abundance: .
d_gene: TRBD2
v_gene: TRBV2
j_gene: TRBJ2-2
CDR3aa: CASSETSGGVTGELFF
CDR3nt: TGTGCCAGCAGCGAGACTAGCGGGGGGGTAACCGGGGAGCTGTTTTTT

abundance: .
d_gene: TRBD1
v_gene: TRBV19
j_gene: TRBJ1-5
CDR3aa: CASSRDRYSNQPQHF
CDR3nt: TGTGCCAGTAGTCGGGACAGGTATAGCAATCAGCCCCAGCATTTT

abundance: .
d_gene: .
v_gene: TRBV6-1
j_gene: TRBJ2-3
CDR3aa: CASSERDQSTDTQYF
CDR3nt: TGTGCCAGCAGTGAAAGGGACCAGAGCACAGATACGCAGTATTTT

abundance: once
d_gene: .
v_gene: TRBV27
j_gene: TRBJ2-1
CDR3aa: CASRRLSSYNEQFF
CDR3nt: TGTGCCAGCCGGAGGTTGAGCTCCTACAATGAGCAGTTCTTC

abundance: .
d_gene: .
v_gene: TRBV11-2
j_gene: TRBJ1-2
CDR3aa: CASSLDAGLYGYTF
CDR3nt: TGTGCCAGCAGCTTAGATGCAGGGCTCTATGGCTACACCTTC

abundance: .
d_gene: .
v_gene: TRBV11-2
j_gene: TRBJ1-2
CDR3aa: CASSFEDGVYGYTF
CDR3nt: TGTGCCAGCAGCTTCGAGGACGGAGTCTATGGCTACACCTTC

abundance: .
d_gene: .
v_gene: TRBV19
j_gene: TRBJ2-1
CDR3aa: CASSIDLSRGLNYYNEQFF
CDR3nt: TGTGCCAGTAGTATAGATCTATCCAGGGGCCTCAACTATTACAATGAGCAGTTCTTC

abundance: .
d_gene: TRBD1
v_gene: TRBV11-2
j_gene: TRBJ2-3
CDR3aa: CASSLEGTGPTDTQYF
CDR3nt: TGTGCCAGCAGCTTAGAAGGGACAGGACCCACAGATACGCAGTATTTT

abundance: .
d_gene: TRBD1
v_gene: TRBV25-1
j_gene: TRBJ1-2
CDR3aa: CASSEPDRAFYGYTF
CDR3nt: TGTGCCAGCAGTGAACCGGACAGGGCTTTCTATGGCTACACCTTC

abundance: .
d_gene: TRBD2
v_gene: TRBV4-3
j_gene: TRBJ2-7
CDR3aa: CASSQDGGGGYEQYF
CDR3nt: TGCGCCAGCAGCCAAGACGGGGGCGGGGGGTACGAGCAGTACTTC

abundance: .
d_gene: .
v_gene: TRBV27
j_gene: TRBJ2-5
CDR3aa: CASSLRFKETQYF
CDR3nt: TGTGCCAGCAGTCTAAGATTCAAAGAGACCCAGTACTTC

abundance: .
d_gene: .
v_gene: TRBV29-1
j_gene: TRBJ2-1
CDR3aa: CSVEAQFF
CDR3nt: TGCAGCGTTGAAGCGCAGTTCTTC

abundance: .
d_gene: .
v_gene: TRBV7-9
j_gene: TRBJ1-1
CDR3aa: CASSLALGPTEAFF
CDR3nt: TGTGCCAGCAGCTTAGCGCTCGGGCCGACTGAAGCTTTCTTT

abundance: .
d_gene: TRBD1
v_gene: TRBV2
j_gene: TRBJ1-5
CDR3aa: CASSDWAGGSNQPQHF
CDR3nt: TGTGCCAGCAGTGATTGGGCAGGGGGGAGCAATCAGCCCCAGCATTTT

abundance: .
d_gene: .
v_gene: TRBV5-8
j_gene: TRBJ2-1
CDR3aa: CASRNFEQFF
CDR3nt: TGTGCCAGCAGGAATTTTGAGCAGTTCTTC

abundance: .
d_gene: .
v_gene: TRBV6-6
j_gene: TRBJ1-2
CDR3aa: CASSYKDSYGYTF
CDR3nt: TGTGCCAGCAGTTACAAGGACAGTTATGGCTACACCTTC

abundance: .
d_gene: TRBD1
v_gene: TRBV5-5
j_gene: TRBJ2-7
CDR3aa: CASQTGLPYEQYF
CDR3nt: TGTGCCAGCCAGACAGGGCTTCCCTACGAGCAGTACTTC

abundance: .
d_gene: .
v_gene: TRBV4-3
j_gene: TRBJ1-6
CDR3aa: CASSQDGGYSYNSPLHF
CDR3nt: TGCGCCAGCAGCCAAGATGGGGGGTATTCCTATAATTCACCCCTCCACTTT

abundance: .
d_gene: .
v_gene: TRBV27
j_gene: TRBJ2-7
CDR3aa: CASSWPLRLDEQYF
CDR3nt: TGTGCCAGCAGTTGGCCCCTCCGGCTAGACGAGCAGTACTTC

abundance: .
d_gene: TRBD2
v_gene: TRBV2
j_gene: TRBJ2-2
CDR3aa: CARGLAGTANTGELFF
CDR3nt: TGTGCCCGTGGACTAGCGGGGACCGCGAACACCGGGGAGCTGTTTTTT

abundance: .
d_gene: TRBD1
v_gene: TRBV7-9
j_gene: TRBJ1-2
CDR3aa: CASRKGTGGLYGYTF
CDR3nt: TGTGCCAGCAGAAAGGGGACAGGGGGCCTCTATGGCTACACCTTC

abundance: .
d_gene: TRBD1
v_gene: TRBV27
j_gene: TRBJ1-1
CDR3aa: CASKPTGGGTEAFF
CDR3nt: TGTGCCAGCAAACCGACAGGGGGCGGCACTGAAGCTTTCTTT

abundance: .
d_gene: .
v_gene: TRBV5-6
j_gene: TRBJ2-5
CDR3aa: CASSLVVQETQYF
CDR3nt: TGTGCCAGCAGCTTGGTAGTCCAAGAGACCCAGTACTTC

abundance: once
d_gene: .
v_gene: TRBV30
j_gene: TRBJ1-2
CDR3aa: CALKPPGFYGYTF
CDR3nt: TGTGCCTTAAAACCGCCGGGGTTCTATGGCTACACCTTC

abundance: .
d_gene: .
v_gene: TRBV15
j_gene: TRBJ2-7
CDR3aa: CATSPRRDEAYEQYF
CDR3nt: TGTGCCACCAGCCCCCGTAGGGACGAAGCCTACGAGCAGTACTTC

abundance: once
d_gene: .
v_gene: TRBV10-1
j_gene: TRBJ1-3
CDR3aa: CASRADRSSGNTIYF
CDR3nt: TGCGCCAGCAGGGCCGACAGAAGCTCTGGAAACACCATATATTTT

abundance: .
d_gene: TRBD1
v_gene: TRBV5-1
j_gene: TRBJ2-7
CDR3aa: CASSYKSPQGASYEQYF
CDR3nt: TGCGCCAGCAGCTACAAATCCCCCCAGGGGGCCTCCTACGAGCAGTACTTC

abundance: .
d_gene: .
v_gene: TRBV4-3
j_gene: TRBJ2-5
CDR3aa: CASSQDDRGALETQYF
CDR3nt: TGCGCCAGCAGCCAAGACGATAGGGGGGCCCTGGAGACCCAGTACTTC

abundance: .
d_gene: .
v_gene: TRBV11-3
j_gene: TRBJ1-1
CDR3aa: CASSLKGGYTEAFF
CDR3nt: TGTGCCAGCAGCTTGAAAGGGGGATACACTGAAGCTTTCTTT

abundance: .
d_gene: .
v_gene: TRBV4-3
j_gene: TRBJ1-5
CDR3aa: CASSQDLGGARAPQHF
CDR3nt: TGCGCCAGCAGCCAAGATTTGGGTGGGGCCAGGGCGCCCCAGCATTTT

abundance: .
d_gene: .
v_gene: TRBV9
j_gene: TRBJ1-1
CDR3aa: CASSVTGGAPTEAFF
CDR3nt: TGTGCCAGCAGCGTGACGGGGGGCGCGCCCACTGAAGCTTTCTTT

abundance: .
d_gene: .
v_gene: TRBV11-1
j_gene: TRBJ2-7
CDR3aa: CASSFYVGGLIYEQYF
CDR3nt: TGTGCCAGCAGCTTTTACGTGGGGGGCCTTATCTACGAGCAGTACTTC

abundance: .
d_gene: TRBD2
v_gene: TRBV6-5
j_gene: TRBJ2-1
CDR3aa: CASSPGLGAIEQFF
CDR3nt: TGTGCCAGCAGTCCTGGACTAGGAGCTATTGAGCAGTTCTTC

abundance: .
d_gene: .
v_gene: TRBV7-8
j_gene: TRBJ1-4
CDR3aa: CASSLAFNRDRNEKLFF
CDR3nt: TGTGCCAGCAGCTTAGCGTTTAACCGGGATCGAAATGAAAAACTGTTTTTT

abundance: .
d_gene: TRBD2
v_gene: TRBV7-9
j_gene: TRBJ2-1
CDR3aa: CASSLTGGPPEQFF
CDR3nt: TGTGCCAGCAGTCTAACGGGGGGGCCTCCTGAGCAGTTCTTC

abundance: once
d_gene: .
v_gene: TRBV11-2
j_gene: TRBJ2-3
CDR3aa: CVSSLVTGDESGQYF
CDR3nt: TGTGTCAGCAGCTTAGTGACGGGAGACGAATCGGGGCAGTATTTT

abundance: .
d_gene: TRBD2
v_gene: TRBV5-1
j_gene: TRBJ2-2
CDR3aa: CASRPASGDTGELFF
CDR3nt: TGCGCCAGCCGACCAGCTAGCGGGGACACCGGGGAGCTGTTTTTT

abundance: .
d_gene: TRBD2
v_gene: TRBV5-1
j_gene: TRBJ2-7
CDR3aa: CASSSGLAGAEQYF
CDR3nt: TGCGCCAGCAGCTCCGGACTAGCGGGGGCCGAGCAGTACTTC

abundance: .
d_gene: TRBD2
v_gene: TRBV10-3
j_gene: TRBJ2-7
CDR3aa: CAISESKGGYEQYF
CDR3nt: TGTGCCATCAGTGAGTCGAAGGGAGGGTACGAGCAGTACTTC

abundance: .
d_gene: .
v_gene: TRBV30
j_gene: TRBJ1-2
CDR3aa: CAWSLQINYGYTF
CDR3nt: TGTGCCTGGAGCCTACAAATTAACTATGGCTACACCTTC

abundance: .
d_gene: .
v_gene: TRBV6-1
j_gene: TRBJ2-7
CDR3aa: CASSEARGALYEQYF
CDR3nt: TGTGCCAGCAGTGAAGCTAGGGGAGCGCTCTACGAGCAGTACTTC

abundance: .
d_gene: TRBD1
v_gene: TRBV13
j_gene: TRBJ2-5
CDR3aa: CASSLFMRGREETQYF
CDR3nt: TGTGCCAGCAGCTTGTTCATGAGGGGGCGGGAAGAGACCCAGTACTTC

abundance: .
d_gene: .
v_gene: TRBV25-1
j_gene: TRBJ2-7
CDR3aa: CASSESKGTPAYEQYF
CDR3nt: TGTGCCAGCAGTGAATCCAAGGGGACGCCTGCCTACGAGCAGTACTTC

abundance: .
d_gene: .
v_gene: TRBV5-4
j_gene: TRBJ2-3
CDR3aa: CASSPGISPEDTQYF
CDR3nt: TGTGCCAGCAGCCCCGGCATCAGTCCAGAAGATACGCAGTATTTT

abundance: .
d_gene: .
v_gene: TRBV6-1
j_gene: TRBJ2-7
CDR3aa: CASSEAGLGEQYF
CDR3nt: TGTGCCAGCAGTGAGGCAGGGTTGGGAGAGCAGTACTTC

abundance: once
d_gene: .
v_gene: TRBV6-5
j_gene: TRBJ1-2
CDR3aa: CASSYSSQVDGYTF
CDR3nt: TGTGCCAGCAGTTACTCGTCTCAGGTGGATGGCTACACCTTC

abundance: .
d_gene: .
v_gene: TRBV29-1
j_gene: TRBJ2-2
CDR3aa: CSVDNTGELFF
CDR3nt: TGCAGCGTTGATAACACCGGGGAGCTGTTTTTT

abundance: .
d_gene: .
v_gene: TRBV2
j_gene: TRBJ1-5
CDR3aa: CASSESVSNQPQHF
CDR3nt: TGTGCCAGCAGTGAATCTGTTAGCAATCAGCCCCAGCATTTT

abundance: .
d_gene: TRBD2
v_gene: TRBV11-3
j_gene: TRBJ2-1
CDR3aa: CASSPGLAGTTHIYNEQFF
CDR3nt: TGTGCCAGCAGCCCCGGACTAGCGGGGACCACACATATTTACAATGAGCAGTTCTTC

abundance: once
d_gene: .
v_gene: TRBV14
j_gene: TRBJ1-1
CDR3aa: CASRKQGETEAFF
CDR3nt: TGTGCCAGCAGGAAGCAGGGAGAGACTGAAGCTTTCTTT